This passage covers 16 T cell receptor beta chains from one sample sequenced in a study of vaccination and CD4 T cells after COVID-19. No antigen has been assigned to these receptors. Researchers used the Oncomine TCR Beta short-read assay to sequence DNA from cultured CD4+ T cells. TCRdb reprocessed the PCR reads with MiXCR, giving one entry per CDR3 protein. The sample holds around 25,000 distinct CDR3 sequences, approximately 56% seen once. Treatment indicated: roughly 10-day PBMC culture with coronavirus spike peptide pools or control peptides (ViraFEST assay). Material: CD4+ T cells from blood, cultured in vitro, obtained after SARS-CoV-2 vaccination. The source of these receptors is a human donor who received a COVID-19 vaccine.

The chain links TRBV5-1 to TRBJ1-6, with a tentative D call TRBD1 (5 bases). Germline V CDR1 and CDR2: SGHRS, YFSETQ. V shed 0 bases and J shed 3 bases, with 16 bases lying between them. The CDR3 length is 18 residues. The CDR3 coding sequence is TGCGCCAGCAGCTTGGCCCCGGGGCTACGGAACTATAATTCACCCCTCCACTTT. It translates to CASSLAPGLRNYNSPLHF.

This clonotype was observed a handful of times. The chain links TRBV20-1 to TRBJ2-5; D unresolved. V lost 6 bases and J 0 bases, leaving 14 bases between the germline ends. The CDR3 runs 14 residues. Germline values: CDR1 DFQATT, CDR2 SNEGSKA (reference sequence). Written as DNA, the CDR3 is TGCAGTGCCCCCTCGTGGAGCCACCAAGAGACCCAGTACTTC. It translates to CSAPSWSHQETQYF.

This chain's CDR3 is CASSSVAGDIYEQYF. DNA of the CDR3: TGTGCCAGCAGCTCCGTAGCGGGGGACATCTACGAGCAGTACTTC. The chain uses TRBV7-9 and TRBJ2-7, with TRBD2 matching over 9 bases. Germline V gene sequence: CDR1 SEHNR, CDR2 FQNEAQ (reference sequence). The CDR3 runs 15 residues. After removal of 4 bases from V and 3 bases from J, the junction contained 7 bases not matched to a gene.

The chain couples TRBV6-5 to TRBJ1-2, with 9 bases lining up with TRBD1. CDR3 length: 16 amino acids. CDR1 MNHEY and CDR2 SVGAGI come from the germline V gene. J gave up 8 bases and V 0 bases, and 10 bases lay outside the gene matches. CDR3 DNA: TGTGCCAGCAGTTACTCGAGTGGAGACAGGGGGGGAGGCTACACCTTC. Protein sequence: CASSYSSGDRGGGYTF.

CDR3 residues: CASSLSPSGGANEQFF. CDR3 DNA sequence: TGCGCCAGCAGCTTGTCCCCCTCTGGGGGGGCCAATGAGCAGTTCTTC. This chain joins TRBV5-1 and TRBJ2-1, with D tentatively TRBD2 (7 bases). Germline assignment: CDR1 SGHRS and CDR2 YFSETQ. V lost 1 base and J lost 6, with 17 bases in between. This CDR3 region has 16 residues.

This clonotype has more than one count but fewer than ten. The rearrangement links TRBV19 to TRBJ2-3; 7 bases align to TRBD1. V was pared by 5 bases and J by 1 base, with 6 bases of the junction left unmatched. The CDR3 has 15 residues. Germline V gene sequence: CDR1 LNHDA, CDR2 SQIVND (reference sequence). The CDR3 region is CASSPRTGRTDTQYF. CDR3 DNA sequence: TGTGCCAGTAGTCCGAGGACAGGCCGCACAGATACGCAGTATTTT.

The rearrangement joins TRBV7-2 to TRBJ1-1; D remains ambiguous. Per the germline V gene, CDR1 is SGHTA and CDR2 is FQGNSA. The V end was cut by 5 bases, the J end by 0 bases, with 7 bases between. This CDR3 is 13 amino acids long. This chain's CDR3 is CASSPGLNTEAFF. CDR3 nucleotides: TGTGCCAGCAGCCCCGGGCTGAACACTGAAGCTTTCTTT.

This rearrangement joins TRBV30 to TRBJ2-5, with D perhaps assigned TRBD1 or TRBD2 (5 bases each). The V end was cut by 5 bases, the J end by 7 bases, with 14 bases between. The CDR3 spans 12 residues. Germline CDR1 and CDR2: GTSNPN and SVGIG (reference sequence). The CDR3 DNA sequence: TGTGCCTGGGCTGGGACCTCAAGGACCCAGTACTTC. Residues: CAWAGTSRTQYF.

This chain links TRBV7-9 with TRBJ1-6; 7 nucleotides match TRBD1. The germline V gene has CDR1 SEHNR and CDR2 FQNEAQ (reference sequence). This CDR3 spans 16 amino acids. V shed 0 bases and J 6 bases; nucleotides not matched to a gene: 5. CDR3 sequence: CASSLATGTSNSPLHF. CDR3 coding DNA: TGTGCCAGCAGCTTAGCGACAGGGACGAGTAATTCACCCCTCCACTTT.

The gene calls are TRBV10-1 and TRBJ1-2; no reliable D call. The length of the CDR3 is 13 residues. Trimming took 0 bases from V and 4 from J, leaving 6 bases between them. Germline loops: CDR1 WNHNN, CDR2 SYGVQD (reference sequence). The CDR3 loop is CASSESYSYGYTF. The CDR3 DNA reads as TGCGCCAGCAGTGAGTCTTATAGCTATGGCTACACCTTC.

The chain has TRBV5-4 and TRBJ1-2, with D perhaps matching TRBD1 (6 bases). Trimming shortened V by 0 bases and J by 7 bases, and 10 bases separated the two germline ends. This CDR3 comprises 13 residues. Looked up from germline, CDR1 is SGHNT and CDR2 is YYREEE (reference sequence). The CDR3 spells CASSLVRGAGYTF. The CDR3, as DNA: TGTGCCAGCAGCTTGGTTAGGGGGGCTGGCTACACCTTC.

The gene calls are TRBV10-3 and TRBJ2-5, with unresolved D. Germline V gene sequence: CDR1 ENHRY, CDR2 SYGVKD. Trimming cost V 4 bases and J 2 bases, with 8 bases left between them. The CDR3 consists of 13 residues. The DNA of the CDR3 is TGTGCCATCAGTGGGTCGTCACAAGAGACCCAGTACTTC. Its protein product is CAISGSSQETQYF.

This clonotype has a handful of counts. The V and J genes are TRBV6-5 and TRBJ1-1; no clear D. CDR3 length: 13 amino acids. Germline CDR1 reads MNHEY; CDR2 reads SVGAGI. Trimming removed 2 bases from V and 7 bases from J, with 11 bases in between. The CDR3 region is CASSYQQSFEAFF. CDR3 bases: TGTGCCAGCAGTTACCAGCAGTCTTTTGAAGCTTTCTTT.

V and J are TRBV20-1 and TRBJ1-1; 10 bases align to TRBD1. The CDR3 is made up of 15 amino acids. Germline loops: CDR1 DFQATT, CDR2 SNEGSKA (reference sequence). The CDR3 protein is CRPDRGRNGDTEAFF. CDR3 bases: TGCAGACCCGACAGGGGGCGCAACGGGGACACTGAAGCTTTCTTT.

CDR3 sequence: CASTEGGWSYNSPLHF. CDR3 nucleotides: TGTGCCAGCACCGAAGGGGGCTGGTCCTATAATTCACCCCTCCACTTT. The chain has TRBV6-2 or TRBV6-3 and TRBJ1-6; TRBD1 matches at 7 bases. Germline CDR1 MNHEY, CDR2 SVGEGT. V gave up 7 bases and J gave up 1 base; unmatched junction bases: 7. This CDR3 spans 16 amino acids.

The count of this clonotype is one. The chain recombines TRBV24-1 with TRBJ2-5; D is uncertain. The CDR3 contains 14 residues. The germline V gene encodes CDR1 KGHDR and CDR2 SFDVKD. V was cut by 4 bases and J by 2 bases, with 10 bases left in between. CDR3 sequence: CATSDPGNQETQYF. The CDR3 region has the DNA TGTGCCACCAGTGACCCAGGTAATCAAGAGACCCAGTACTTC.